This T cell receptor beta chain was identified in a study of cytomegalovirus exposure and HLA in healthy donors. Primers included in the PCR were 60 Vbeta and 13 Jbeta primers. This table comes from immunoSEQ multiplex PCR, and its TCRdb copy is limited to in-frame clones, with some not included. The table includes under 200,000 clones, approximately 70% detected once. The CDR3 has 15 amino acids. V was clipped by 3 bases and J by 6 bases; unmatched bases: 8. In germline, CDR1 is SGDLS, CDR2 YYNGEE. Sequencing input: PBMCs. The clonotype comes from a woman aged 18-29 years in good health and CMV-seropositive. The V call is TRBV9, the J call TRBJ2-7; 11 bases fit TRBD1. For the CDR3, the DNA is TGTGCCAGCAGCGATAGAACCGGGACAGGGGGCGAGCAGTACTTC. Translating it yields CASSDRTGTGGEQYF.